These 16 T cell receptor beta chains were all obtained from the same sample, sequenced in a study of blood T cell repertoires in COVID-19. The protocol was immunoSEQ multiplex PCR, while the TCRdb copy is restricted to in-frame clones and leaves out a portion. The table shows roughly 100,000 clones, with around nine tenths occurring only once. Sequences were obtained from peripheral blood. These receptors were collected from a woman over 75 with acute or convalescent COVID-19.

The sample holds one count of this clone. The chain recombines TRBV18 with TRBJ1-1; possible D gene TRBD1, 6 bases. This CDR3 is 14 amino acids long. Germline loops: CDR1 KGHSH, CDR2 LQKENI. The V and J ends lost 3 bases and 4 bases respectively, with 12 bases between them. CDR3 nucleotide sequence: TGTGCCAGCTCACCTATCACAGGGTCCACTGAAGCTTTCTTT. Its protein is CASSPITGSTEAFF.

This rearrangement joins TRBV27 to TRBJ1-5; 7 nucleotides match TRBD1. The V gene end was trimmed by 0 bases and the J gene end by 2 bases; junction bases not matched to a gene: 4. The CDR3 is made up of 16 amino acids. CDR1 and CDR2 (germline): MNHEY, SMNVEV (reference sequence). In DNA form, the CDR3 reads TGTGCCAGCAGTTTATCGGGCAGGGGGGGCAATCAGCCCCAGCATTTT. It encodes CASSLSGRGGNQPQHF.

The gene calls are TRBV7-9 and TRBJ2-7; 14 bases are shared with TRBD2. The CDR3 runs to 13 residues. The J segment lost 3 bases and the V segment lost 8 bases, leaving 0 bases of the junction unmatched. The V gene's germline CDR1 is SEHNR and CDR2 FQNEAQ (reference sequence). In nucleotides, the CDR3 is TGTGCCAGCGGACTAGCGGGGGGCTACGAGCAGTACTTC. Translated, it gives CASGLAGGYEQYF.

The chain employs TRBV7-2 and TRBJ2-3, with TRBD1 matching over 9 bases. Germline V lookup: CDR1 SGHTA, CDR2 FQGNSA. V gave up 5 bases and J gave up 2 bases; unmatched junction bases: 2. The CDR3 covers 14 residues. CDR3 amino acids: CASSGTGFTDTQYF. The CDR3 DNA sequence: TGTGCCAGCAGCGGGACAGGGTTCACAGATACGCAGTATTTT. The variable domain in full, completed from reference TRBV7-2 and TRBJ2-3, reads GAGVSQSPSNKVTEKGKDVELRCDPISGHTALYWYRQSLGQGLEFLIYFQGNSAPDKSGLPSDRFSAERTGGSVSTLTIQRTQQEDSAVYLCASSGTGFTDTQYFGPGTRLTVL.

This clone was picked up one time. The chain joins TRBV30 to TRBJ1-5; weak D call: TRBD1 (5 bases). V was clipped by 0 bases and J by 7 bases, with 13 bases between them. CDR3 length: 14 residues. Germline V gene data show CDR1 as GTSNPN and CDR2 as SVGIG (reference sequence). In DNA form, the CDR3 reads TGTGCCTGGAGTGTGGGGGGAGGTAGGCAGCCCCAGCATTTT. It yields the protein CAWSVGGGRQPQHF.

This chain uses TRBV11-1 with TRBJ1-1; 7 nucleotides match TRBD1. The CDR3 totals 16 residues. After removal of 2 bases from V and 1 base from J, the junction contained 7 bases not matched to a gene. CDR1 and CDR2 from the germline V gene are SGHAT and FQDESV (reference sequence). The CDR3 nucleotides read TGTGCCAGCAGCTTACGACCCTCAGGGGGGAACACTGAAGCTTTCTTT. Translated, it gives CASSLRPSGGNTEAFF.

This clone was picked up a small number of times. The chain employs TRBV28 and TRBJ2-7, with no clear D. The CDR3 consists of 14 residues. Per germline, CDR1 MDHEN and CDR2 SYDVKM. Trimming cost V 4 bases and J 3 bases, with 13 bases left between them. The CDR3 loop reads CASSSKFRFYEQYF. As DNA, the CDR3 is TGTGCCAGCAGTTCGAAATTCCGGTTCTACGAGCAGTACTTC. Full variable domain (outside the CDR3, taken from reference TRBV28 and TRBJ2-7): DVKVTQSSRYLVKRTGEKVFLECVQDMDHENMFWYRQDPGLGLRLIYFSYDVKMKEKGDIPEGYSVSREKKERFSLILESASTNQTSMYLCASSSKFRFYEQYFGPGTRLTVT.

This rearrangement joins TRBV21-1 to TRBJ1-1. TRBV21-1 is a recognized pseudogene. The CDR3 runs 16 residues. The chain's CDR3 is CASSRGGPGRDTEAFF. CDR3 nucleotides: TGTGCCAGCAGCAGAGGGGGTCCAGGGAGGGACACTGAAGCTTTCTTT.

J is TRBJ2-7 and V is TRBV15, with D tentatively TRBD1 (6 bases). V was clipped by 2 bases and J by 3 bases, with 11 bases between them. The germline gives CDR1 LNHNV, CDR2 YYDKDF (reference sequence). This CDR3 comprises 14 residues. The CDR3 region has the DNA TGTGCCACCAGCAGATTGGGACACAGCTACGAGCAGTACTTC. This encodes CATSRLGHSYEQYF.

The chain has TRBV10-3 and TRBJ2-1, with D possibly TRBD2 on 7 matching bases. Trimming stripped 10 bases from V and 11 bases from J, with 15 bases between. The CDR3 runs to 11 residues. Germline V gives CDR1 ENHRY, CDR2 SYGVKD. CDR3 amino acids: CATRSGGQQFF. The CDR3 DNA is TGTGCCACCCGGTCCGGGGGGCAGCAGTTCTTC.

A note on this clone: Relative to the germline gene, one junction end is altered; a read error may explain this. The rearrangement links TRBV19 to TRBJ2-4; D is perhaps TRBD1 (6 bases). The CDR3 spans 16 residues. CDR1 and CDR2 from the germline V gene are LNHDA and SQIVND (reference sequence). The CDR3 region has the DNA TGTGCCAGTCGAAGACAGGCGTATGGGGCCAAAAACATTCAGTACTTT. Translated: CASRRQAYGAKNIQYF.

The chain employs TRBV6-6 and TRBJ1-1; 7 nucleotides align to TRBD1. The V and J ends lost 11 bases and 2 bases, in that order; junction bases with no gene match: 11. The CDR3 sequence is 14 residues long. Germline CDR1 is MNHNY and CDR2 is SVGAGI (reference sequence). DNA for the CDR3: TGTGCCGGGTCCAGACAGGGATTTAACACTGAAGCTTTCTTT. Amino acids: CAGSRQGFNTEAFF.

The chain joins TRBV7-3 to TRBJ2-2; no reliable D call. The V and J ends lost 1 base and 6 bases respectively, with 15 bases between them. Germline V lookup: CDR1 SGHTA, CDR2 FQGTGA. This CDR3 comprises 16 residues. As DNA, the CDR3 is TGTGCCAGCAGCTTAATCGGTACTCTGTTGGCCGGGGAGCTGTTTTTT. Translation: CASSLIGTLLAGELFF.

This clone was observed a few times. J is TRBJ2-1 and V is TRBV14; 14 bases map to TRBD2. The germline V gene encodes CDR1 SGHDN and CDR2 FVKESK. The CDR3 has 16 residues. V gave up 4 bases and J gave up 8 bases; unmatched junction bases: 7. The CDR3 bases are TGTGCCAGCAGCCGAGGACTAGCGGGGGGCGGATATGAGCAGTTCTTC. It is translated as CASSRGLAGGGYEQFF.

Notes on this clone: Germline is not matched at one junction end, which may reflect a read error. The sample carries other DNA sequences with the same CDR3. The chain combines TRBV7-7 with TRBJ2-5; 12 bases line up with TRBD1. The CDR3 consists of 19 residues. CDR1 and CDR2 (germline): SSHAT, FNYEAQ (reference sequence). The DNA for the CDR3 is TGTGCTAGCAGCCGCCGGTTACCGGGACAGGGGGCTTACCAAGAGACCCAGTACTTC. It encodes CASSRRLPGQGAYQETQYF.

The chain links TRBV7-8 to TRBJ1-2, with D maybe TRBD1 (6 bases). Germline V gene sequence: CDR1 SGHVS, CDR2 FQNEAQ. V was pared by 1 base and J by 5 bases, with 20 bases between. This CDR3 is built from 17 residues. Here the CDR3 reads CASSLGAGVSLVYGYTF. The CDR3 coding sequence is TGTGCCAGCAGCTTAGGCGCAGGGGTAAGCCTGGTTTATGGCTACACCTTC. Full variable domain (rest looked up from reference TRBV7-8 and TRBJ1-2): GAGVSQSPRYKVAKRGQDVALRCDPISGHVSLFWYQQALGQGPEFLTYFQNEAQLDKSGLPSDRFFAERPEGSVSTLKIQRTQQEDSAVYLCASSLGAGVSLVYGYTFGSGTRLTVV.